These 19 T cell receptor beta chains were sequenced from one sample in a study of T cell responses to AZD1222 COVID-19 vaccine. Profiled with immunoSEQ multiplex PCR; TCRdb holds only in-frame clones, not every one. This sample carries around 130,000 clones, about nine tenths of them seen once, and the ten largest clones take about 2.1%. The material sequenced was peripheral blood, taken 28 days after the second AZD1222 dose. All receptors derive from an adult who received the AZD1222 COVID-19 vaccine.

The chain employs TRBV18 and TRBJ2-5; D is uncertain. CDR1 and CDR2 from the germline V gene are KGHSH and LQKENI. This CDR3 is 12 amino acids long. Trimming took 0 bases from V and 4 from J, leaving 3 bases between them. Here the CDR3 DNA reads TGTGCCAGCTCACCACCATTAGAGACCCAGTACTTC. Protein: CASSPPLETQYF.

This chain links TRBV7-2 with TRBJ2-3, with D uncertain. The ends were cut back, 1 base at V and 5 bases at J, with 7 bases in the middle. The CDR3 covers 13 residues. Germline lookup yields CDR1 SGHTA and CDR2 FQGNSA. CDR3 residues: CASSLVWEDTQYF. The CDR3, as DNA: TGTGCCAGCAGCTTAGTCTGGGAAGATACGCAGTATTTT.

DNA for the CDR3: TGTGCCAGCAGCCCTACGGGACAGAGCGTGGATTCACCCCTCCACTTT. Its translation: CASSPTGQSVDSPLHF. The rearrangement uses TRBV6-2 or TRBV6-3 and TRBJ1-6; 7 nucleotides line up with TRBD1. This CDR3 has 16 residues. Per the germline V gene, CDR1 is MNHEY and CDR2 is SVGEGT. The J segment lost 8 bases and the V segment lost 6 bases, leaving 13 bases of the junction unmatched.

This clone was recorded once. The chain has TRBV6-5 and TRBJ1-3; D is uncertain. This CDR3 has 14 amino acids. Germline V CDR1 and CDR2: MNHEY, SVGAGI. Trimming removed 6 bases from V and 0 bases from J, with 9 bases in between. The CDR3, as DNA: TGTGCCAGCAGCCTCGGGTTCTCTGGAAACACCATATATTTT. It specifies CASSLGFSGNTIYF.

This clone occurred once. The chain joins TRBV2 to TRBJ1-5; D perhaps matches TRBD1 (5 bases). V was trimmed by 3 bases and J by 5 bases, leaving 20 bases between them. Germline V gene sequence: CDR1 SNHLY, CDR2 FYNNEI. The CDR3 extends over 17 amino acids. The CDR3 protein is CASSERLLGGTDQPQHF. In DNA form, the CDR3 reads TGTGCCAGCAGTGAGCGCCTCCTTGGGGGGACTGATCAGCCCCAGCATTTT.

This clone turned up a few times. The chain combines TRBV7-9 with TRBJ2-3, with D uncertain. The CDR3 contains 13 residues. Between the trimmed V and J ends, which lost 0 bases and 4 bases, there was a span of 5 bases. Germline CDR1 and CDR2: SEHNR and FQNEAQ (reference sequence). The CDR3 loop reads CASSLAVPDTQYF. CDR3 in DNA: TGTGCCAGCAGCTTAGCGGTCCCAGATACGCAGTATTTT.

The chain joins TRBV7-2 to TRBJ2-2; TRBD1 might be the D (6 bases). V lost 5 bases and J lost 7, with 20 bases in between. From germline, CDR1 is SGHTA and CDR2 FQGNSA. The CDR3 totals 16 residues. As DNA, the CDR3 is TGTGCCAGCAGCCCCGCCGGCAGGGGACGTAGCGGGGAGCTGTTTTTT. Translated: CASSPAGRGRSGELFF.

This rearrangement joins TRBV3-1 (or the pseudogene TRBV3-2) to TRBJ1-1; tentative D call: TRBD1 (6 bases). There are 15 residues in the CDR3. V lost 2 bases, J lost 0 bases, and 10 bases lay in between. Germline V CDR1 and CDR2: LGHDT, YNNKEL (reference sequence). CDR3 in DNA: TGTGCCAGCAGCCAAAATACAGGGATGAACACTGAAGCTTTCTTT. It yields the protein CASSQNTGMNTEAFF.

The gene calls are TRBV5-1 and TRBJ1-3; D is ambiguous. The V gene lost 3 bases and the J gene lost 0 bases, with 7 bases spanning the gap. In germline, CDR1 is SGHRS, CDR2 YFSETQ. The length of the CDR3 is 14 residues. Here the CDR3 reads CASSSLDSGNTIYF. For the CDR3, the DNA is TGCGCCAGCAGCTCCCTTGACTCTGGAAACACCATATATTTT.

The gene calls are TRBV6-5 and TRBJ2-7, with D possibly being TRBD1 (5 bases). Trimming cost V 8 bases and J 1 base, with 15 bases left between them. The CDR3 has 14 residues. Germline V gives CDR1 MNHEY, CDR2 SVGAGI. This chain's CDR3 is CASELMAGSYEQYF. CDR3 sequence (DNA): TGTGCCAGCGAATTAATGGCAGGGTCCTACGAGCAGTACTTC.

The chain uses TRBV24-1 and TRBJ2-5; TRBD2 agrees at 13 bases. Germline V lookup: CDR1 KGHDR, CDR2 SFDVKD. Trimming at V came to 4 bases and at J to 6 bases, leaving 10 bases not matched to a gene. The CDR3 length is 17 residues. The CDR3: CATSDTGTSGIKKTQYF. Here the CDR3 DNA reads TGTGCCACCAGTGACACCGGGACTAGCGGGATAAAGAAGACCCAGTACTTC.

The CDR3 here is CASSFIGLAGGLDTGELFF. As DNA, the CDR3 is TGTGCCAGCAGTTTCATCGGACTAGCGGGGGGGCTGGACACCGGGGAGCTGTTTTTT. The V call is TRBV27, the J call TRBJ2-2; 15 nucleotides align to TRBD2. This CDR3 contains 19 residues. V dropped 3 bases and J dropped 3; count of bases not matched to a gene: 8. Per the germline V gene, CDR1 is MNHEY and CDR2 is SMNVEV (reference sequence).

The chain uses TRBV11-3 and TRBJ1-1; possibly TRBD1 for D (6 bases). Trimming took 5 bases from V and 6 from J, leaving 10 bases between them. Germline CDR1 is SGHNT and CDR2 is YENEEA. The CDR3 runs 12 residues. CDR3 loop: CASSVRGAEAFF. The CDR3 DNA reads as TGTGCCAGCAGCGTGAGGGGGGCTGAAGCTTTCTTT.

The chain joins TRBV5-8 to TRBJ2-5, with 7 nucleotides matching TRBD1. V was pared by 4 bases and J by 1 base, with 16 bases of the junction left unmatched. Germline V gene lookup returns CDR1 SGHTS and CDR2 YDEGEE. There are 18 residues in the CDR3. The CDR3 coding sequence is TGTGCCAGCAGCCGCTATAGTACAGGGGTTGGGGTCCAAGAGACCCAGTACTTC. Residues: CASSRYSTGVGVQETQYF.

The V and J genes are TRBV25-1 and TRBJ1-2, with a weak D call TRBD1 (5 bases). Germline values: CDR1 MGHDK, CDR2 SYGVNS. CDR3 length equals 16 residues. The ends were cut back, 3 bases at V and 5 bases at J, with 19 bases in the middle. The DNA of the CDR3 is TGTGCCAGCAGTGACTCCACCCGGGGCCTTGGGTATGGCTACACCTTC. Amino acids: CASSDSTRGLGYGYTF.

This clone appeared a single time. This rearrangement joins TRBV10-3 to TRBJ1-5, with a possible D match to TRBD1 (5 bases). CDR3 length: 14 amino acids. V lost 8 bases to trimming and J lost 1 base, with 12 bases between them. The germline V gene has CDR1 ENHRY and CDR2 SYGVKD. The CDR3 is CAIGQGGSNQPQHF. Here the CDR3 DNA reads TGTGCCATCGGGCAGGGAGGAAGCAATCAGCCCCAGCATTTT.

CDR3 bases: TGTGCCAGCAGCCGACAGGGGGCTAACTATGGCTACACCTTC. Protein product: CASSRQGANYGYTF. The chain links TRBV7-8 to TRBJ1-2; TRBD1 aligns across 9 bases. Germline lookup yields CDR1 SGHVS and CDR2 FQNEAQ. The length of the CDR3 is 14 residues. With V trimmed by 5 bases and J by 0 bases, 1 base remained unmatched.

The V and J genes are TRBV6-5 and TRBJ1-4; TRBD1 aligns across 7 bases. This CDR3 region has 15 residues. The V segment lost 4 bases and the J segment 10 bases; nucleotides outside the gene matches: 12. Germline V gives CDR1 MNHEY, CDR2 SVGAGI. The CDR3 region is CASSWGQGEVRKLFF. CDR3 sequence (DNA): TGTGCCAGCAGTTGGGGCCAGGGGGAGGTCCGAAAACTGTTTTTT.

There are a few counts of this clone. The chain joins TRBV15 to TRBJ1-4, with TRBD1 identical over 11 bases. Trimming at V came to 3 bases and at J to 4 bases, leaving 7 bases not matched to a gene. Germline V gene sequence: CDR1 LNHNV, CDR2 YYDKDF (reference sequence). CDR3 size: 17 residues. DNA for the CDR3: TGTGCCACCAGCAGGTCCGGGACAGGGGGAGGTAATGAAAAACTGTTTTTT. This gives the protein CATSRSGTGGGNEKLFF.